Following are 24 T cell receptor beta chains from one sample sequenced in a study of T-cell reconstitution after alpha-beta-depleted transplantation in children. Preparation of the TCRbeta library involved a method that used unique molecular identifiers. TCRdb recomputed calls from the PCR reads with MiXCR, one row per CDR3 protein. The sample lists approximately 300,000 distinct CDR3 sequences; roughly a tenth were seen once. Material: PBMCs, obtained before TCRalphabeta/CD19-depleted stem cell transplant. These receptors all stem from a boy under three years old with acute myeloid leukemia, due to receive a stem cell transplant.

In the case of this clonotype: A read error is possible here, since a much larger clone lies one base away. V and J are TRBV6-5 and TRBJ2-3; possible D gene TRBD2, 6 bases. The V end lost 0 bases, the J end lost 5 bases, and 15 bases lay between the germline ends. CDR1 is MNHEY and CDR2 is SVGAGI in the germline V gene. The CDR3 loop spans 16 amino acids. In DNA form, the CDR3 reads TGTGCCAGCAGTTACTCGTTGGCGGGGATTAGAGATACGCAGTATTTT. This gives the protein CASSYSLAGIRDTQYF.

This clonotype came up a few times. The chain employs TRBV20-1 and TRBJ2-5, with a weak D call TRBD2 (6 bases). This CDR3 spans 14 amino acids. The germline V gene has CDR1 DFQATT and CDR2 SNEGSKA (reference sequence). V was trimmed by 5 bases and J by 5 bases, leaving 18 bases between them. The CDR3 sequence: CSAPPGLPRETQYF. CDR3 in DNA: TGCAGTGCTCCTCCGGGACTCCCTCGGGAGACCCAGTACTTC.

The table lists this clonotype with many counts. This chain uses TRBV18 with TRBJ1-1, with D possibly TRBD1 on 5 matching bases. The CDR3 loop spans 13 amino acids. Germline V CDR1 and CDR2: KGHSH, LQKENI. V was shortened by 5 bases and J by 4 bases, with 11 bases between the two germline ends. The CDR3 is CASSSDRSTEAFF. The CDR3 coding sequence is TGTGCCAGCTCATCTGACAGAAGCACTGAAGCTTTCTTT.

This chain uses TRBV5-1 with TRBJ2-2, with D maybe TRBD2 (6 bases). Trimming cost V 0 bases and J 4 bases, with 10 bases left between them. CDR1 is SGHRS and CDR2 is YFSETQ in the germline V gene. This CDR3 contains 15 residues. For the CDR3, the DNA is TGCGCCAGCAGCTTGGAAACTAGCTTCACCGGGGAGCTGTTTTTT. Translating it yields CASSLETSFTGELFF.

This clonotype was recorded at least ten times. The chain links TRBV4-3 to TRBJ1-1, with unresolved D. Trimming shortened V by 4 bases and J by 1 base, and 4 bases separated the two germline ends. Germline V gene lookup returns CDR1 LGHNA and CDR2 YSLEER. The CDR3 has 12 residues. CDR3 region: CASSRSNTEAFF. Written as DNA, the CDR3 is TGCGCCAGCAGCCGATCGAACACTGAAGCTTTCTTT.

At least ten counts were recorded for this clonotype. The J gene is TRBJ2-3, the V gene TRBV5-1; D remains ambiguous. Germline V gene sequence: CDR1 SGHRS, CDR2 YFSETQ. This CDR3 comprises 15 residues. V gave up 1 base and J gave up 1 base, with 10 bases separating them. The chain's CDR3 is CASSLFSGGTDTQYF. In DNA form, the CDR3 reads TGCGCCAGCAGCTTGTTCAGTGGGGGCACAGATACGCAGTATTTT.

The genes are TRBV7-9 and TRBJ1-5; D might be TRBD1 (6 bases). With 4 bases removed from V and 9 bases from J, the gap between germline ends came to 10 bases. CDR3 size: 12 residues. Germline V lookup: CDR1 SEHNR, CDR2 FQNEAQ (reference sequence). The CDR3 DNA reads as TGTGCCAGCAGCTCCGGACAGTCGCCCCAGCATTTT. Translating it yields CASSSGQSPQHF.

Worth noting for this clonotype: A much larger clone is a single base away; this may be a read error. J is TRBJ1-2 and V is TRBV28; 8 nucleotides align to TRBD1. Unmatched junction bases numbered 7, after V lost 5 bases and J lost 8 bases. The CDR3 has 13 amino acids. The germline V gene encodes CDR1 MDHEN and CDR2 SYDVKM. As DNA, the CDR3 is TGTGCCAGCAGTCGACAGGGGCGACGGGGCTACACCTTC. Protein product: CASSRQGRRGYTF.

This clonotype was picked up many times. The rearrangement uses TRBV6-5 and TRBJ1-6, with TRBD1 identical over 7 bases. Germline-derived CDR1 and CDR2 are MNHEY and SVGAGI. The CDR3 has 14 residues. J was trimmed by 10 bases and V by 2 bases; bases with no gene match: 5. The CDR3 bases are TGTGCCAGCAGTTACCGGGACAGAATATCACCCCTCCACTTT. Translation gives CASSYRDRISPLHF.

This clonotype was seen many times. The J gene is TRBJ2-2, the V gene TRBV7-7; TRBD2 matches 7 bases. The CDR3 consists of 13 residues. Germline V lookup: CDR1 SSHAT, CDR2 FNYEAQ (reference sequence). The CDR3 is CASGGSAAGELFF. The CDR3 nucleotides are TGTGCATCCGGGGGGAGCGCGGCCGGGGAGCTGTTTTTT.

The chain recombines TRBV29-1 with TRBJ2-7, with 8 positions matching TRBD1. The V gene end was trimmed by 6 bases and the J gene end by 4 bases; junction bases not matched to a gene: 8. The CDR3 runs to 13 residues. Germline lookup yields CDR1 SQVTM and CDR2 ANQGSEA. The CDR3, as DNA: TGCAGCGTGTACCCCGGGACAGGTTACGAGCAGTACTTC. It yields the protein CSVYPGTGYEQYF.

As to this clonotype: This could be a read error, since a much larger clone is one nucleotide away. The V and J genes are TRBV5-1 and TRBJ2-3; D remains unclear. The V end lost 0 bases, the J end lost 0 bases, and 8 bases lay between the germline ends. The CDR3 covers 15 residues. The germline V gene encodes CDR1 SGHRS and CDR2 YFSETQ. The CDR3 nucleotides read TGCGCCAGCAGCTTGGCTCACGTGAGCACAGATACGCAGTATTTT. Translation gives CASSLAHVSTDTQYF.

This clonotype occurred many times. The rearrangement links TRBV3-1 to TRBJ2-5; 7 nucleotides line up with TRBD2. The CDR3 runs to 16 residues. V lost 2 bases to trimming and J lost 4 bases; unmatched junction nucleotides: 10. CDR1 is LGHDT and CDR2 is YNNKEL in the germline V gene (reference sequence). The DNA for the CDR3 is TGTGCCAGCAGCCAAAGGCAGAACAGCGGGGCAGAGACCCAGTACTTC. Translating it yields CASSQRQNSGAETQYF.

This clonotype was observed a few times. The chain is built from TRBV4-1 and TRBJ2-1; a possible D gene is TRBD1 (7 bases). The V and J ends lost 1 base and 8 bases respectively, with 15 bases between them. The CDR3 length is 15 residues. From germline, CDR1 is MGHRA and CDR2 YSYEKL. This chain's CDR3 is CASSQGRQGGDEQFF. CDR3 nucleotides: TGCGCCAGCAGCCAAGGGCGACAGGGAGGCGATGAGCAGTTCTTC.

The rearrangement uses TRBV7-3 and TRBJ1-1, with D tentatively TRBD1 (6 bases). Germline loops: CDR1 SGHTA, CDR2 FQGTGA. V was clipped by 0 bases and J by 5 bases, with 10 bases between them. This CDR3 contains 14 residues. This chain's CDR3 is CASSLTGGRTEAFF. Written as DNA, the CDR3 is TGTGCCAGCAGCTTAACGGGGGGGCGGACTGAAGCTTTCTTT.

The table lists this clonotype with many counts. The CDR3 DNA sequence: TGTGCCAGCAGTGTAGCGGGCCCCACAGATACGCAGTATTTT. Protein sequence: CASSVAGPTDTQYF. This chain connects TRBV4-2 to TRBJ2-3, with TRBD2 identical over 7 bases. Germline-derived CDR1 and CDR2 are LGHNA and YNFKEQ. The CDR3 runs to 14 residues. Germline trimming cut 6 bases from V and 2 bases from J; bases unmatched to any gene: 5.

This clonotype was counted ten times or more. A read error may be the cause here, since a much bigger clone is one base away. The genes are TRBV6-6 and TRBJ2-3; no firm D call. The V and J ends lost 6 bases and 5 bases respectively, with 6 bases between them. The CDR3 loop spans 11 amino acids. Germline lookup yields CDR1 MNHNY and CDR2 SVGAGI (reference sequence). The chain's CDR3 is CASSYRDTQYF. CDR3 DNA: TGTGCCAGCAGCTACAGAGATACGCAGTATTTT.

Ten or more counts support this clonotype. The chain links TRBV7-2 to TRBJ2-7; D not certain. Trimming left V 5 bases short and J 0 bases short, with 5 bases between. This CDR3 is built from 12 residues. The V gene's germline CDR1 is SGHTA and CDR2 FQGNSA. The CDR3 coding sequence is TGTGCCAGCAGCCCCCCCTCCTACGAGCAGTACTTC. This translates into CASSPPSYEQYF. Full variable domain (remainder filled in from reference TRBV7-2 and TRBJ2-7): GAGVSQSPSNKVTEKGKDVELRCDPISGHTALYWYRQSLGQGLEFLIYFQGNSAPDKSGLPSDRFSAERTGGSVSTLTIQRTQQEDSAVYLCASSPPSYEQYFGPGTRLTVT.

This clonotype was seen at least ten times. This rearrangement joins TRBV4-2 to TRBJ2-3; D perhaps matches TRBD1 (6 bases). Germline-derived CDR1 and CDR2 are LGHNA and YNFKEQ. V was clipped by 0 bases and J by 6 bases, with 13 bases between them. The CDR3 runs 15 residues. The DNA of the CDR3 is TGTGCCAGCAGCCAAGAGGGACAACACGTGGATACGCAGTATTTT. As protein: CASSQEGQHVDTQYF.

In its sample, this clonotype was seen many times. The V gene is TRBV5-1, the J gene TRBJ1-1, with 7 bases aligning to TRBD1. V shed 5 bases, J shed 0 bases, and the junction held 7 bases outside the gene matches. The CDR3 is made up of 15 amino acids. The germline CDR1 and CDR2 sequences are SGHRS and YFSETQ. The CDR3 DNA is TGCGCCAGCAGGATAGGGGGACAGCTGAACACTGAAGCTTTCTTT. It is translated as CASRIGGQLNTEAFF.

The table lists this clonotype with many counts. V gene TRBV27 combines with J gene TRBJ2-3; perhaps TRBD2 as D (5 bases). This CDR3 has 15 residues. Per the germline V gene, CDR1 is MNHEY and CDR2 is SMNVEV (reference sequence). V lost 3 bases, J lost 0 bases, and 10 bases lay in between. In DNA form, the CDR3 reads TGTGCCAGCAGTTTTTGGCTAGCAAGCACAGATACGCAGTATTTT. Its protein is CASSFWLASTDTQYF.

This clonotype was observed a handful of times. This chain connects TRBV2 to TRBJ2-1; D possibly corresponds to TRBD2 (6 bases). The CDR3 loop spans 14 amino acids. Trimming took 1 base from V and 5 from J, leaving 9 bases between them. Germline V gives CDR1 SNHLY, CDR2 FYNNEI. CDR3 region: CASSEGTTHNEQFF. The CDR3 nucleotides are TGTGCCAGCAGTGAAGGGACTACCCACAATGAGCAGTTCTTC.

This clonotype appeared many times. The V and J genes are TRBV6-5 and TRBJ1-2, with D possibly being TRBD1 (5 bases). The CDR3 has 13 amino acids. Germline CDR1 and CDR2: MNHEY and SVGAGI. V was cut by 0 bases and J by 4 bases, with 6 bases left in between. The CDR3 DNA reads TGTGCCAGCAGTTACTCAGGGGTCTATGGCTACACCTTC. Encoded protein: CASSYSGVYGYTF.

This clonotype has ten or more counts. This chain joins TRBV12-3 or TRBV12-4 and TRBJ2-5; D call uncertain. The CDR3 totals 12 residues. V was shortened by 1 base and J by 11 bases, with 11 bases between the two germline ends. In DNA form, the CDR3 reads TGTGCCAGCAGTTTAGGTTGGGAAGCTCAGTACTTC. It specifies CASSLGWEAQYF.